This T cell receptor beta chain was recovered during a study of CD8 T cells in ankylosing spondylitis. Quantitative 5'-RACE with molecular barcodes produced the TCR beta libraries. TCRdb reprocessed the 5' RACE reads with MiXCR, giving one entry per CDR3 protein. The data show some 220,000 distinct CDR3 sequences, about 6.7% seen once. This clonotype was counted between two and nine times. Its specificity is unknown. V was trimmed by 0 bases and J by 1 base, leaving 7 bases between them. The CDR3 runs to 15 residues. Germline CDR1 is SGHAT and CDR2 is FQNNGV. Study-level points and caveats: Blood of patients with ankylosing spondylitis appeared to be characterized by a TCR beta motif of several highly homologous variants.

The source is a male donor with ankylosing spondylitis. The V call is TRBV11-2, the J call TRBJ1-5; no clear D. Input material: blood, either unsorted or a sorted T cell fraction (not recorded which). The CDR3 region is CASSLERASNQPQHF. Here the CDR3 DNA reads TGTGCCAGCAGCTTAGAACGCGCGAGCAATCAGCCCCAGCATTTT.